This is a list of T cell receptor beta chains from one sample in a study of blood T cell repertoires in COVID-19. This table comes from immunoSEQ multiplex PCR, and its TCRdb copy is limited to in-frame clones, with some not included. In the table there are some 83,000 clones, around 88% of which are singletons. The sample comprised peripheral blood. These receptors were obtained from a woman of 80 years or more with active or convalescent COVID-19. Each CDR3 is given with its conserved first and last residue. The D gene is left open where the match is weak. Size is stated for part of the rows, as once, few or many counts, or as a class when the clone is expanded.

v_call	d_call	clone_size	j_call	cdr3_aa
TRBV7-9	TRBD2	NA	TRBJ2-1	CASSPTSGPKQFF
TRBV6-5	TRBD1	NA	TRBJ1-2	CASGLDRLIGYTF
TRBV7-8	NA	once	TRBJ1-4	CASSWRSRSPEKLFF
TRBV30	NA	NA	TRBJ2-1	CAWTEFRDSNEQFF
TRBV27	TRBD1	NA	TRBJ1-2	CASSLSGTGGDYGYTF
TRBV3-1/TRBV3-2	TRBD1	NA	TRBJ2-2	CASSQEIGTANFGELFF
TRBV4-3	TRBD2	NA	TRBJ2-7	CASSQGAGSGGHYEQYF
TRBV6-5	NA	NA	TRBJ2-1	CATQTIRGYNEQFF
TRBV7-6	NA	NA	TRBJ1-3	CASSRDVTLNF
TRBV5-1	TRBD2	NA	TRBJ2-3	CASSPWTSGGSSTDTQYF
TRBV5-4	NA	once	TRBJ2-1	CASTLWQGSSYNEQFF
TRBV20-1	TRBD1	NA	TRBJ2-5	CSARGGETQYF
TRBV5-6	NA	NA	TRBJ1-5	CASSPNPGPNQPQHF
TRBV5-1	NA	NA	TRBJ1-4	CASSLRLSGDEKLFF
TRBV14	NA	NA	TRBJ2-7	CASSQSYSYEQYF
TRBV9	TRBD2	NA	TRBJ2-3	CASSPLPGLGTMGLNTQYF
TRBV5-4	TRBD1	once	TRBJ1-1	CASSARGQGNTEAFF
TRBV15	TRBD2	NA	TRBJ2-5	CATGEGVEGTQYF
TRBV5-1	NA	NA	TRBJ2-7	CASSLGDTLGEQYF
TRBV28	TRBD2	once	TRBJ2-1	CATGTSGRGRGEQFF
TRBV3-1/TRBV3-2	NA	NA	TRBJ2-5	CASSGQTRETQYF
TRBV19	NA	NA	TRBJ1-6	CASSIPDRMNSPLHF
TRBV5-1	TRBD1	once	TRBJ1-5	CASSLSPTGRPQHF
TRBV4-3	TRBD1	NA	TRBJ2-7	CASSQGIGTGGHEQYF
TRBV5-4	NA	NA	TRBJ2-1	CASSPDKEQFF
TRBV28	NA	NA	TRBJ2-7	CASSLRQVNDQTLYEQYF
TRBV15	NA	NA	TRBJ1-2	CATSRTLTTGNYGYTF
TRBV27	NA	NA	TRBJ2-3	CASTLTTSTDTQYF
TRBV27	TRBD2	NA	TRBJ2-7	CASSASGIGGEQYF
TRBV28	TRBD1	NA	TRBJ1-4	CASYDRANEKLFF
TRBV21-1	NA	NA	TRBJ1-5	CASSKLGRRQPQHF
TRBV4-1	TRBD1	few	TRBJ2-7	CASSKGTGGEQYF
TRBV5-6	NA	NA	TRBJ1-1	CASSFSLDEAFF
TRBV10-2	NA	NA	TRBJ2-7	CASSIRGYEQYF
TRBV28	TRBD2	NA	TRBJ2-5	CASSLASTSGPHKETQYF
TRBV7-9	NA	NA	TRBJ2-1	CASRRESSYNEQFF
TRBV5-1	NA	NA	TRBJ1-4	CASSLGQTNEKLFF
TRBV9	TRBD1	NA	TRBJ2-2	CASSPRDRRLFF
TRBV7-8	TRBD1	NA	TRBJ2-6	CASSFPGQGSGANVLTF
TRBV28	TRBD2	NA	TRBJ2-1	CASSFPGLALNEQFF
TRBV5-5	NA	NA	TRBJ2-5	CASSFSQDSFQETQYF
TRBV28	TRBD2	NA	TRBJ2-7	CASSQPGLVGHEQYF
TRBV5-6	TRBD2	NA	TRBJ2-3	CASSLGGVPTDTQYF
TRBV5-1	TRBD1	NA	TRBJ1-1	CASSSQGALTVNTEAFF
TRBV28	NA	NA	TRBJ1-4	CASSSPLGRGEGVNEKLFF
TRBV28	TRBD1	NA	TRBJ1-4	CASRKGGRYEKLFF
TRBV5-6	TRBD1	NA	TRBJ1-2	CASSLVGTGSYGYTF
TRBV5-1	TRBD1	few	TRBJ1-2	CASSLAVQGASGYTF
TRBV19	TRBD1	NA	TRBJ2-6	CASSVQGGPLSGANVLTF
TRBV7-9	TRBD1	NA	TRBJ1-4	CASSWGSGGMANEKLFF
TRBV6-5	TRBD2	NA	TRBJ2-7	CASSYSTSGSVAQYF